Each of the 16 T cell receptor beta chains below was sequenced from the same sample in a study of cytomegalovirus exposure and HLA in healthy donors. The PCR contained 60 Vbeta and 13 Jbeta primers. Measured with immunoSEQ multiplex PCR; TCRdb has only the in-frame clones, and not every one. The data contain 150,000 to 200,000 clones, approximately 78% of them seen just once; the ten biggest clones take up roughly 0.73%. Sequencing used PBMCs. The receptors come from a woman aged 18-29 years in good health and CMV-seronegative.

CDR3 sequence (DNA): TGTGCCAGCAGTGAAGGAAGCGGGGACAGGGCCAGCACAGATACGCAGTATTTT. It is translated as CASSEGSGDRASTDTQYF. This chain uses TRBV6-1 with TRBJ2-3; 9 nucleotides align to TRBD1. The CDR3 consists of 18 residues. Germline V gene sequence: CDR1 MNHNS, CDR2 SASEGT. J lost 0 bases, V lost 1 base, and 8 bases had no gene match.

The chain is built from TRBV19 and TRBJ2-2, with D unresolved. The length of the CDR3 is 14 residues. V shed 6 bases and J shed 6 bases, with 14 bases lying between them. CDR1 LNHDA and CDR2 SQIVND come from the germline V gene (reference sequence). Written as DNA, the CDR3 is TGTGCCAGTAGATCTCAGTATTTGTCCGGGGAGCTGTTTTTT. It yields the protein CASRSQYLSGELFF.

J is TRBJ1-4 and V is TRBV19; 10 nucleotides line up with TRBD1. CDR3 length: 14 residues. Germline values: CDR1 LNHDA, CDR2 SQIVND (reference sequence). The V gene end was trimmed by 6 bases and the J gene end by 7 bases; junction bases not matched to a gene: 5. CDR3 bases: TGTGCCAGTAGAGGACAGGGGGGGGTTGAAAAACTGTTTTTT. Translation: CASRGQGGVEKLFF.

This clone was counted a few times. The same CDR3 arises from other DNA sequences in this sample as well. V gene TRBV29-1 combines with J gene TRBJ2-5, with 8 bases identical to TRBD1. The CDR3 loop spans 12 amino acids. The ends lost 6 bases at V and 5 bases at J; junction bases unmatched: 5. Per germline, CDR1 SQVTM and CDR2 ANQGSEA. CDR3 residues: CSVDRGRETQYF. Here the CDR3 DNA reads TGCAGCGTAGACAGGGGCCGGGAGACCCAGTACTTC.

The rearrangement uses TRBV11-2 and TRBJ2-1; D unclear. CDR1 is SGHAT, CDR2 FQNNGV, per germline. V was pared by 4 bases and J by 8 bases, with 9 bases between. This CDR3 has 12 residues. The CDR3 reads CASSSEADEQFF. The CDR3 DNA follows: TGTGCCAGCAGCTCCGAGGCGGATGAGCAGTTCTTC.

This chain connects TRBV27 to TRBJ1-2, with TRBD1 identical over 9 bases. The CDR3 extends over 14 amino acids. Per germline, CDR1 MNHEY and CDR2 SMNVEV (reference sequence). J lost 3 bases, V lost 6 bases, and 5 bases had no gene match. The DNA of the CDR3 is TGTGCCAGCAGGGACGGGGACAGGGACTATGGCTACACCTTC. Protein sequence: CASRDGDRDYGYTF.

The rearrangement links TRBV27 to TRBJ2-7; 9 nucleotides line up with TRBD2. The V and J ends lost 2 bases and 5 bases, in that order; junction bases with no gene match: 4. CDR1 is MNHEY and CDR2 is SMNVEV in the germline V gene (reference sequence). The CDR3 has 14 amino acids. CDR3 DNA sequence: TGTGCCAGCAGTTTAGCGGGGGGGTTCAACGAGCAGTACTTC. Translation gives CASSLAGGFNEQYF.

The chain recombines TRBV7-6 with TRBJ2-7; D possibly corresponds to TRBD1 (5 bases). In germline, CDR1 is SGHVS, CDR2 FNYEAQ. The CDR3 runs 13 residues. V lost 1 base and J lost 6, with 10 bases in between. CDR3 protein: CASSLGPQGEQYF. The CDR3, as DNA: TGTGCCAGCAGCTTAGGTCCCCAGGGCGAGCAGTACTTC.

The chain combines TRBV2 with TRBJ1-5; 7 positions agree with TRBD1. Germline loops: CDR1 SNHLY, CDR2 FYNNEI. CDR3 length: 15 residues. The V segment lost 8 bases and the J segment 5 bases; nucleotides outside the gene matches: 12. The CDR3 DNA is TGTGCCAGCGGCCTCACAGGGGAAGTGTATCAGCCCCAGCATTTT. Translating gives CASGLTGEVYQPQHF.

This sequence joins TRBV19 and TRBJ1-2, with 7 bases matching TRBD1. The CDR3 spans 13 residues. V dropped 7 bases and J dropped 2; count of bases not matched to a gene: 4. Germline V gene data show CDR1 as LNHDA and CDR2 as SQIVND (reference sequence). CDR3 protein: CASIRTGNYGYTF. The CDR3 DNA is TGTGCCAGTATCCGGACAGGAAACTATGGCTACACCTTC.

This chain links TRBV2 with TRBJ2-5; D ambiguous. There are 13 residues in the CDR3. Germline CDR1 reads SNHLY; CDR2 reads FYNNEI. V lost 3 bases and J lost 5, with 10 bases in between. The CDR3 here is CASSELTSETQYF. In DNA, the CDR3 is TGTGCCAGCAGTGAGCTAACGAGCGAGACCCAGTACTTC.

This chain links TRBV5-1 with TRBJ2-1; 7 bases agree with TRBD2. Unmatched junction bases numbered 8, after V lost 4 bases and J lost 7 bases. The CDR3 covers 14 residues. Per germline, CDR1 SGHRS and CDR2 YFSETQ. CDR3 DNA sequence: TGCGCCAGCAGCGGAACCGGGAGGATGAATGAGCAGTTCTTC. Translating gives CASSGTGRMNEQFF.

The gene calls are TRBV5-1 and TRBJ1-1; no clear D. The CDR3 runs 13 residues. V gave up 0 bases and J gave up 5 bases, with 8 bases separating them. Germline CDR1 reads SGHRS; CDR2 reads YFSETQ. This CDR3 is CASSLDQKTEAFF. The CDR3 coding sequence is TGCGCCAGCAGCTTGGACCAGAAGACTGAAGCTTTCTTT.

The V gene is TRBV11-2, the J gene TRBJ1-5, with D maybe TRBD1 (6 bases). Germline V gene data show CDR1 as SGHAT and CDR2 as FQNNGV. Trimming cost V 0 bases and J 7 bases, with 13 bases left between them. The CDR3 is 15 residues long. CDR3 nucleotide sequence: TGTGCCAGCAGCTTAGAGGGTGACAGGTGGCAGCCCCAGCATTTT. Amino acids: CASSLEGDRWQPQHF.

The chain carries TRBV4-2 and TRBJ2-5; tentatively, D is TRBD2 (6 bases). The CDR3 has 13 residues. Trimming removed 0 bases from V and 5 bases from J, with 7 bases in between. Germline V gene data show CDR1 as LGHNA and CDR2 as YNFKEQ. CDR3 sequence: CASSQERGETQYF. CDR3 DNA: TGTGCCAGCAGCCAAGAACGGGGGGAGACCCAGTACTTC.

The chain has TRBV7-2 and TRBJ2-2, with 7 bases aligning to TRBD2. Trimming took 5 bases from V and 1 from J; bases not matched to a gene: 7. Germline assignment: CDR1 SGHTA and CDR2 FQGNSA. The CDR3 has 16 amino acids. CDR3 amino acids: CASSPGPSGNTGELFF. In nucleotides, the CDR3 is TGTGCCAGCAGCCCAGGCCCTAGCGGGAACACCGGGGAGCTGTTTTTT.